This paragraph covers one T cell receptor (beta chain) sequence. The antigen is unknown. This entry comes from a study of metastatic and nonmetastatic thyroid tumors. Study-level background: From malignant and benign thyroid patients, repertoires in blood and in tumor or nodule tissue were compared. Whole-study findings and limits: Reports indicated that malignant thyroid tumors showed significantly higher TCR beta diversity than benign nodules did, in blood and tumor.

Treatment of any kind had been given to no patient before thyroid surgery. Original data processing: The study built a papillary thyroid cancer distant-metastasis classifier from CDR3 differences across clinicopathological groups. TCRdb re-called clones from the PCR reads using MiXCR. Here the V and J calls rest on TCRdb's processing, not on the authors' analysis. This sample yields more than 10,000 clones, of which under 30% are seen a single time; 10% to 15% belongs to the top ten. The receptor comes from a female donor with papillary thyroid cancer or a benign thyroid nodule (not recorded which). Some clones in this sample may be carry-over from other donors' samples. Material for sequencing was tumor tissue.

In DNA, the CDR3 is TGCAGTGCTAGACAGGGGGGAGGCAATCAGCCCCAGCATTTT. This encodes CSARQGGGNQPQHF. This chain uses TRBV20-1 with TRBJ1-5, with 7 positions matching TRBD1. The V and J ends lost 2 bases and 2 bases, in that order; junction bases with no gene match: 3. Germline V lookup: CDR1 DFQATT, CDR2 SNEGSKA (reference sequence). CDR3 length: 14 residues.